The sequence of this T cell receptor beta chain was determined in a study of T cells in Graves' hyperthyroidism and ophthalmopathy. Findings and limits, study-wide: Most expanded thyroid clonotypes above 0.001 also appeared in blood.

TCR beta CDR3 regions were amplified from RNA transcripts. TCR CDR3 regions were first amplified by RT-PCR with HTBI primers. TCRdb reanalysed the multiplex PCR reads using MiXCR and keeps one entry per CDR3 protein. The repertoire holds about 560,000 distinct CDR3 sequences, with 35% to 55% as singletons. This clonotype was detected many times. Its antigen is currently unknown. Germline CDR1 and CDR2: SGDLS and YYNGEE. V was clipped by 3 bases and J by 1 base, with 16 bases between them. The length of the CDR3 is 16 residues. The chain couples TRBV9 to TRBJ1-1; tentative D call: TRBD1 (6 bases). The sequenced sample consisted of peripheral blood or thyroid tissue (not recorded which). The clonotype was recovered from a woman in her late teens or twenties with Graves' hyperthyroidism. The CDR3 is CASSGGAGATNTEAFF. DNA for the CDR3: TGTGCCAGCAGCGGGGGGGCAGGGGCAACGAACACTGAAGCTTTCTTT.